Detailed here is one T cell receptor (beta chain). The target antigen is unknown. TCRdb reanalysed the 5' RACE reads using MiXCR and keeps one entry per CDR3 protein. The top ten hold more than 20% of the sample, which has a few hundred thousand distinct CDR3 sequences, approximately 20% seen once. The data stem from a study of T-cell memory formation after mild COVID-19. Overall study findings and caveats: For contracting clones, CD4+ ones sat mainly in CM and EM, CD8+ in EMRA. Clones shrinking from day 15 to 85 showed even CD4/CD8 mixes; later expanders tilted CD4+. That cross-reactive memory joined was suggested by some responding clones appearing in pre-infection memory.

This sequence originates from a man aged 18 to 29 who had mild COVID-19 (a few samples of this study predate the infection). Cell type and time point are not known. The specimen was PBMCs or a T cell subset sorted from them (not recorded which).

This chain's CDR3 is CASSYSRARQVYEQYV. For the CDR3, the DNA is TGTGCCAGCAGTTACTCTAGGGCACGCCAAGTCTACGAGCAGTACGTC. The genes are TRBV6-2 or TRBV6-3 and TRBJ2-7; D not resolved. CDR1 is MNHEY and CDR2 is SVGEGT in the germline V gene. The ends were cut back, 0 bases at V and 3 bases at J, with 15 bases in the middle. This CDR3 spans 16 amino acids.